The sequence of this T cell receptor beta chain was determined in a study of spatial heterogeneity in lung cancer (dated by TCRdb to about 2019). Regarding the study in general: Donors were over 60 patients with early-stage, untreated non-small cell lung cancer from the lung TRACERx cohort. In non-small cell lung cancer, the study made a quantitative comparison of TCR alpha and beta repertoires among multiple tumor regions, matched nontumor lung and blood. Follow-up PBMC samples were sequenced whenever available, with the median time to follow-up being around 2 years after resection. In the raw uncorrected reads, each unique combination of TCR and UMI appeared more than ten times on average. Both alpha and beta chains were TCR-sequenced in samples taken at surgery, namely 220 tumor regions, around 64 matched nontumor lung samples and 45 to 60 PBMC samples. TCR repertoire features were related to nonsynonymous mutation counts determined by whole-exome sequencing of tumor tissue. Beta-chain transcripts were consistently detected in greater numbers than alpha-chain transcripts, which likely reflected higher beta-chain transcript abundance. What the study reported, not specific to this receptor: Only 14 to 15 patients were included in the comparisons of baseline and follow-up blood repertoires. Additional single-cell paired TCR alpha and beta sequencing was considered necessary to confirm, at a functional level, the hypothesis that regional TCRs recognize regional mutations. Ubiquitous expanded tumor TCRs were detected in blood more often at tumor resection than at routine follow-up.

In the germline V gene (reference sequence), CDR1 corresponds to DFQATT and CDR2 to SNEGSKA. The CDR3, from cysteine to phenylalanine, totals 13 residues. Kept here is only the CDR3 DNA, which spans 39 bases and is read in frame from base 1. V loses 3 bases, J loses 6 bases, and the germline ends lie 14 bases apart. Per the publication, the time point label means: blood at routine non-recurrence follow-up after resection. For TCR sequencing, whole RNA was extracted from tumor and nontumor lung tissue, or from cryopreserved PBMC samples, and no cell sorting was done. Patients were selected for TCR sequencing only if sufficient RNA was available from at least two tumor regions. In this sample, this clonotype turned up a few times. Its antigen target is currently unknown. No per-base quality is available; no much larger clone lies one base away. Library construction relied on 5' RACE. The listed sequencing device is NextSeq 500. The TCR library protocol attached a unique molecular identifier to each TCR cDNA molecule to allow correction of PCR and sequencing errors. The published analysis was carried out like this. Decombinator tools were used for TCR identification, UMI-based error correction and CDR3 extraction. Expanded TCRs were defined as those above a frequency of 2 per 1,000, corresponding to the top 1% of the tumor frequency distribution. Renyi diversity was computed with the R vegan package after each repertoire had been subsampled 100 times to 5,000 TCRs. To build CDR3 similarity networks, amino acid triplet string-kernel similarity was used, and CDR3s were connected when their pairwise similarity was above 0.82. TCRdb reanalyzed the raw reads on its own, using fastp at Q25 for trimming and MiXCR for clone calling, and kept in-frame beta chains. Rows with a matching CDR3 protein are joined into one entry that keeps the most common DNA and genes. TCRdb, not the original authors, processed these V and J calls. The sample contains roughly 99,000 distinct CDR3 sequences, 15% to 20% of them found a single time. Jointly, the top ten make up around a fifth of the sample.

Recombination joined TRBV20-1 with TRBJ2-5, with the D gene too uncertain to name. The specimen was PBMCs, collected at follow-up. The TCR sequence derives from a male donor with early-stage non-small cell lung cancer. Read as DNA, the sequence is TGCAGTGCTAGTCTACCCGCGGTGAAGACCCAGTACTTC. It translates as CSASLPAVKTQYF.